The source of this T cell receptor beta chain is a study of blood T cell repertoires in COVID-19. Overall study: PBMCs, B-cell-depleted T cells, or T cells were the source of the cDNA or gDNA that made up the material.

As processed by the authors: By means of reference gene primer amplification, nucleated cell counts were estimated. Some clones are missing from TCRdb's copy, which holds only in-frame ones; the method was immunoSEQ multiplex PCR. That table gives V, J and clone size, and the DNA gave D and trimming. The sample has tens of thousands of clones; around 73% are singletons. CDR1 and CDR2 from the germline V gene are SEHNR and FQNEAQ (reference sequence). Trimming at V came to 2 bases and at J to 0 bases, leaving 8 bases not matched to a gene. This CDR3 is built from 17 residues. Material for sequencing was peripheral blood. The sequence was obtained from a man in his 70s with acute or convalescent COVID-19. This chain joins TRBV7-9 and TRBJ1-2; TRBD1 agrees at 8 bases. Here the CDR3 DNA reads TGTGCCAGCAGCTTAAAGAGCAGGGGGCAAGCTAACTATGGCTACACCTTC. It translates to CASSLKSRGQANYGYTF.